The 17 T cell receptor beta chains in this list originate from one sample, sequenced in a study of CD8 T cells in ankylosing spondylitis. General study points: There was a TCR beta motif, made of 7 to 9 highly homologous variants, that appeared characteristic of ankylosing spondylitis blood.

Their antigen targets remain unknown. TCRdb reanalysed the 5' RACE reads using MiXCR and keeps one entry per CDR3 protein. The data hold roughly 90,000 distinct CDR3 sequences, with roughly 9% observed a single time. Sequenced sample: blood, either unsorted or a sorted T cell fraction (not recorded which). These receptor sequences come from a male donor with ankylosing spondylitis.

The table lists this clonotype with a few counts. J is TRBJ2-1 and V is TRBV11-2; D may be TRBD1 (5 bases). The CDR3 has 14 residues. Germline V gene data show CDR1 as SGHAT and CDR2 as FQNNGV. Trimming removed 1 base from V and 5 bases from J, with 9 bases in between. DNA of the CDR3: TGTGCCAGCAGCTTAGTCCGGACAAACAATGAGCAGTTCTTC. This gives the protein CASSLVRTNNEQFF.

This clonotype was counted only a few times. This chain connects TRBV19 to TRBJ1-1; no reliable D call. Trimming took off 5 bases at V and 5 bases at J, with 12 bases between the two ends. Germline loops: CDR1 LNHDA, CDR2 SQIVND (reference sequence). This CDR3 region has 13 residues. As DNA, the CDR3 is TGTGCCAGTAGTCCTTGGGGTCTTACTGAAGCTTTCTTT. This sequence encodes CASSPWGLTEAFF.

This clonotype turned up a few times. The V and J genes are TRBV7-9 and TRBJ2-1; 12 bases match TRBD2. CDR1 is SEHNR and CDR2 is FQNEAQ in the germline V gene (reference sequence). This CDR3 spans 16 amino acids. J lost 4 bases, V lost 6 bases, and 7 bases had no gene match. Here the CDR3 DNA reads TGTGCCAGCAGTCGGCCGGGACTAGCGGGTTACAATGAGCAGTTCTTC. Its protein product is CASSRPGLAGYNEQFF.

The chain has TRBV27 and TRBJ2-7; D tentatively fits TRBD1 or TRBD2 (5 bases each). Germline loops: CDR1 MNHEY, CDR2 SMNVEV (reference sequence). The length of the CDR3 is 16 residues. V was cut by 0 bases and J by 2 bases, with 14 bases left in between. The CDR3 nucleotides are TGTGCCAGCAGTTTATCCGGGGACGGGATAACCTACGAGCAGTACTTC. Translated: CASSLSGDGITYEQYF.

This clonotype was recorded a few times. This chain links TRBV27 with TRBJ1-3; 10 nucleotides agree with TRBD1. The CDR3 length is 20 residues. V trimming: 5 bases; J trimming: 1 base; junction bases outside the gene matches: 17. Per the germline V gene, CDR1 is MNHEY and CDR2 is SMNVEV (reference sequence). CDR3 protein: CASSPGQGLPTNPSGNTIYF. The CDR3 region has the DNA TGTGCCAGCAGTCCGGGACAGGGGCTCCCAACAAACCCTTCTGGAAACACCATATATTTT.

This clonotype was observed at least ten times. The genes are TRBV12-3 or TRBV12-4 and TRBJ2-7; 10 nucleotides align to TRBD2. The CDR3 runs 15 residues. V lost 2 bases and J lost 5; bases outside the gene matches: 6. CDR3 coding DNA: TGTGCCAGCAGTTTAATAGCGGGAGGCTGGGACGAGCAGTACTTC. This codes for CASSLIAGGWDEQYF.

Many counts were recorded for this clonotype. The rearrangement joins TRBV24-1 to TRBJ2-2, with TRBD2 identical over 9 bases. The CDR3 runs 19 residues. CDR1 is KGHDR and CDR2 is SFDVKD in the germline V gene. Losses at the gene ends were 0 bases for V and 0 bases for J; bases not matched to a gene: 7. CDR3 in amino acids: CATSDLPLAGITNTGELFF. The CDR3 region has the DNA TGTGCCACCAGTGATTTGCCTCTAGCGGGGATCACGAACACCGGGGAGCTGTTTTTT.

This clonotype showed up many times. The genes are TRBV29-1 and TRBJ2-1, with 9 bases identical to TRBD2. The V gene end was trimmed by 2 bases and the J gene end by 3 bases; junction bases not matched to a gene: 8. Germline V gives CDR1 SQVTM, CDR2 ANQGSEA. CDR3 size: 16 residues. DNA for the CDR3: TGCAGCGTTGAATGGTTAGCGGGAGTTATCTACAATGAGCAGTTCTTC. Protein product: CSVEWLAGVIYNEQFF.

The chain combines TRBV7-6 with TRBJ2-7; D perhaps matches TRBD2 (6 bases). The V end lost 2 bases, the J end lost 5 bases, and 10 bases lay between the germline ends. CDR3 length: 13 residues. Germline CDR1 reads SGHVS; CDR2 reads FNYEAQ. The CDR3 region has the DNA TGTGCCAGCAGCTTATGGAGGGAGAACGAGCAGTACTTC. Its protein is CASSLWRENEQYF.

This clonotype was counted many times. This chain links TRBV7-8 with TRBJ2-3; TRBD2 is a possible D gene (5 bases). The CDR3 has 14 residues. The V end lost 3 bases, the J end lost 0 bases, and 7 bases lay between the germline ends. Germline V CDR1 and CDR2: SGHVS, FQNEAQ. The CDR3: CASSFSGSTDTQYF. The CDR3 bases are TGTGCCAGCAGCTTCTCGGGGAGCACAGATACGCAGTATTTT.

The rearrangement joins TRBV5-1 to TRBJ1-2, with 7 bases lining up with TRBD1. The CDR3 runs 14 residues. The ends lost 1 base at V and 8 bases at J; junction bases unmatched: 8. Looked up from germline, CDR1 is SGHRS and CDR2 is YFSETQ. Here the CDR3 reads CASSLPGGMRGYTF. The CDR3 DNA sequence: TGCGCCAGCAGCTTGCCAGGGGGTATGCGCGGCTACACCTTC. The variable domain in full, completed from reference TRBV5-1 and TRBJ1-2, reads KAGVTQTPRYLIKTRGQQVTLSCSPISGHRSVSWYQQTPGQGLQFLFEYFSETQRNKGNFPGRFSGRQFSNSRSEMNVSTLELGDSALYLCASSLPGGMRGYTFGSGTRLTVV.

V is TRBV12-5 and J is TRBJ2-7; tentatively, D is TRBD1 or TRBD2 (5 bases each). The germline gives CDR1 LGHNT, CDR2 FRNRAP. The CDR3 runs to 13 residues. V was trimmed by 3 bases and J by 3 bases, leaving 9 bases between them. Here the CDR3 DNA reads TGTGCTAGTGGTTTACGAGGGGACTACGAGCAGTACGTC. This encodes CASGLRGDYEQYV.

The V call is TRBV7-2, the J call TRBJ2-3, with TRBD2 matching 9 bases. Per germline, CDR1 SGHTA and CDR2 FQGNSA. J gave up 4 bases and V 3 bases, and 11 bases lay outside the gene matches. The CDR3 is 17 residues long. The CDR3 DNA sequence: TGTGCCAGCAGCTTCCCCGCGCGGGAGGGCCCCTCAGATACGCAGTATTTT. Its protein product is CASSFPAREGPSDTQYF. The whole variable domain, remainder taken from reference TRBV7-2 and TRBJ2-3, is GAGVSQSPSNKVTEKGKDVELRCDPISGHTALYWYRQSLGQGLEFLIYFQGNSAPDKSGLPSDRFSAERTGGSVSTLTIQRTQQEDSAVYLCASSFPAREGPSDTQYFGPGTRLTVL.

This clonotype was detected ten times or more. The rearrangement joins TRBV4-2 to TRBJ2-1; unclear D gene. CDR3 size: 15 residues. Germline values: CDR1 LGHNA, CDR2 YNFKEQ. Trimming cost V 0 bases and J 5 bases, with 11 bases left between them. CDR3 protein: CASSQDRGWDNEQFF. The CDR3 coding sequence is TGTGCCAGCAGCCAAGACCGCGGATGGGACAATGAGCAGTTCTTC.

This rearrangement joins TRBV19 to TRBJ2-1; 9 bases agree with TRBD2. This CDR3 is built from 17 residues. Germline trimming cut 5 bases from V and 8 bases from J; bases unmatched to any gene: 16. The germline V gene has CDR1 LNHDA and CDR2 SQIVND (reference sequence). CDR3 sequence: CASSVFLAGLLHDEQFF. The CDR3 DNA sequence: TGTGCCAGTAGTGTTTTCCTAGCGGGATTACTACATGATGAGCAGTTCTTC.

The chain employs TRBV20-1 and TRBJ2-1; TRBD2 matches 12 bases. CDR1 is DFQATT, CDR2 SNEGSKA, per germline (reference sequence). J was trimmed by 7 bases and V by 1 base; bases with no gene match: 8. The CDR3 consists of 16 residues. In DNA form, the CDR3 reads TGCAGTGCTAGAGCCCTAGCGGGAGGGACGTCAAATGAGCAGTTCTTC. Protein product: CSARALAGGTSNEQFF.

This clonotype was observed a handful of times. This CDR3 is CASSPMATGEFANTEAFF. For the CDR3, the DNA is TGTGCCAGCAGCCCCATGGCGACAGGGGAATTCGCAAACACTGAAGCTTTCTTT. The V gene is TRBV7-8, the J gene TRBJ1-1, with 8 bases lining up with TRBD1. V lost 5 bases to trimming and J lost 2 bases; unmatched junction nucleotides: 16. This CDR3 has 18 amino acids. CDR1 and CDR2 (germline): SGHVS, FQNEAQ.